The 28 T cell receptor beta chains below all came from one sample that was sequenced in a study of shared clonotypes between healthy human individuals. Only CD45RO-negative cells positively selected for CCR7 counted as naive CD8 cells, so terminally differentiated effector memory CD45RA+ cells were excluded. The table came from immunoSEQ multiplex PCR; TCRdb's copy has only in-frame clones and leaves some out. The table includes hundreds of thousands of clones, 95% to 96% detected once. Material: naive CD8+ T cells sorted from blood. These receptors were collected from a woman under 40 in good health.

The CDR3 reads CALDRVNQPQHF. The CDR3 DNA reads TGTGCCCTTGACAGGGTAAATCAGCCCCAGCATTTT. The V and J genes are TRBV7-6 and TRBJ1-5; 7 bases align to TRBD1. This CDR3 is 12 amino acids long. V shed 11 bases, J shed 4 bases, and the junction held 5 bases outside the gene matches. The germline V gene encodes CDR1 SGHVS and CDR2 FNYEAQ.

The J gene is TRBJ2-2, the V gene TRBV19, with D possibly TRBD1 on 6 matching bases. CDR3 length: 14 amino acids. Trimming took off 3 bases at V and 6 bases at J, with 11 bases between the two ends. Germline CDR1 is LNHDA and CDR2 is SQIVND (reference sequence). This CDR3 is CASSMAPGAGELFF. The CDR3 DNA sequence: TGTGCCAGTAGTATGGCTCCAGGGGCCGGGGAGCTGTTTTTT.

The sample holds one count of this clone. The chain combines TRBV27 with TRBJ2-3, with 13 nucleotides matching TRBD2. Germline CDR1 MNHEY, CDR2 SMNVEV (reference sequence). The CDR3 covers 16 residues. J was trimmed by 5 bases and V by 2 bases; bases with no gene match: 4. For the CDR3, the DNA is TGTGCCAGCAGTTTAGGGACTAGCGGGACACGAGATACGCAGTATTTT. This codes for CASSLGTSGTRDTQYF.

The V gene is TRBV4-2, the J gene TRBJ2-2; 10 positions agree with TRBD1. Germline V gives CDR1 LGHNA, CDR2 YNFKEQ. This CDR3 has 17 amino acids. Trimming removed 1 base from V and 1 base from J; junction bases left unmatched: 3. Here the CDR3 reads CASSQVRDRGNTGELFF. CDR3 nucleotides: TGTGCCAGCAGCCAAGTCCGGGACAGGGGGAACACCGGGGAGCTGTTTTTT.

The gene calls are TRBV5-1 and TRBJ1-2; D not resolved. Trimming took off 4 bases at V and 8 bases at J, with 15 bases between the two ends. The CDR3 is 13 residues long. Germline V gene sequence: CDR1 SGHRS, CDR2 YFSETQ. CDR3 sequence: CASSINNKKGYTF. The CDR3 nucleotides read TGCGCCAGCAGCATAAATAACAAGAAGGGCTACACCTTC.

The rearrangement uses TRBV7-8 and TRBJ2-2, with no clear D. V lost 8 bases, J lost 5 bases, and 12 bases lay in between. CDR3 length: 13 residues. Per the germline V gene, CDR1 is SGHVS and CDR2 is FQNEAQ. In nucleotides, the CDR3 is TGTGCCAGCTCCGAGGAACCGACCGGGGAGCTGTTTTTT. Encoded protein: CASSEEPTGELFF.

This chain links TRBV27 with TRBJ2-2; D possibly uses TRBD1 or TRBD2 (6 bases each). The CDR3 spans 14 residues. The germline V gene encodes CDR1 MNHEY and CDR2 SMNVEV (reference sequence). The ends were cut back, 3 bases at V and 6 bases at J, with 11 bases in the middle. The CDR3 region has the DNA TGTGCCAGCAGTTTTACGGGGGCGGCCGGGGAGCTGTTTTTT. This encodes CASSFTGAAGELFF.

The chain joins TRBV28 to TRBJ2-3; 8 bases fit TRBD2. J gave up 1 base and V 5 bases, and 8 bases lay outside the gene matches. CDR3 length: 16 residues. Germline V gene sequence: CDR1 MDHEN, CDR2 SYDVKM. CDR3 bases: TGTGCCAGCAGTAGAGTGGGGCGGGAGGGCACAGATACGCAGTATTTT. Its translation: CASSRVGREGTDTQYF.

The table lists this clone with a count of one. The V gene is TRBV27, the J gene TRBJ2-7; tentative D call: TRBD2 (5 bases). V lost 6 bases to trimming and J lost 5 bases, with 20 bases between them. CDR3 size: 15 residues. The V gene's germline CDR1 is MNHEY and CDR2 SMNVEV (reference sequence). CDR3 sequence: CASSPRGLPAHEQYF. The CDR3 DNA is TGTGCCAGCAGCCCCCGCGGACTCCCGGCGCACGAGCAGTACTTC.

The chain is built from TRBV4-1 and TRBJ2-1, with 12 bases aligning to TRBD2. The CDR3 contains 15 residues. Looked up from germline, CDR1 is MGHRA and CDR2 is YSYEKL. Trimming removed 1 base from V and 5 bases from J; junction bases left unmatched: 0. CDR3 loop: CASSQGLAGDNEQFF. The CDR3 DNA follows: TGCGCCAGCAGCCAAGGACTAGCGGGAGACAATGAGCAGTTCTTC.

The chain carries TRBV29-1 and TRBJ2-7; 9 nucleotides line up with TRBD1. The CDR3 has 15 amino acids. Trimming removed 6 bases from V and 0 bases from J; junction bases left unmatched: 9. The germline gives CDR1 SQVTM, CDR2 ANQGSEA. CDR3 in DNA: TGCAGCGTCACCTCCGACAGGGGGAGCTCCTACGAGCAGTACTTC. As protein: CSVTSDRGSSYEQYF.

As DNA, the CDR3 is TGTGCCAGCAGCGTAGAGGGGGGAGTCTACGAGCAGTACTTC. Amino acids: CASSVEGGVYEQYF. V is TRBV9 and J is TRBJ2-7; D may correspond to TRBD1 or TRBD2 (6 bases each). Germline V gene lookup returns CDR1 SGDLS and CDR2 YYNGEE. This CDR3 region has 14 residues. The V end lost 0 bases, the J end lost 3 bases, and 10 bases lay between the germline ends.

The chain couples TRBV13 to TRBJ2-2; 9 nucleotides align to TRBD1. The ends lost 5 bases at V and 3 bases at J; junction bases unmatched: 10. This CDR3 spans 17 amino acids. Germline V gene sequence: CDR1 PRHDT, CDR2 FYEKMQ (reference sequence). The CDR3 DNA reads as TGTGCCAGCAGCATACGGACAGGGGAATGGGACACCGGGGAGCTGTTTTTT. Its protein product is CASSIRTGEWDTGELFF.

The rearrangement uses TRBV11-3 and TRBJ2-7; D remains ambiguous. There are 14 residues in the CDR3. Germline V gene sequence: CDR1 SGHNT, CDR2 YENEEA. The V and J ends lost 0 bases and 0 bases respectively, with 6 bases between them. The CDR3: CASSLDQSSYEQYF. CDR3 nucleotide sequence: TGTGCCAGCAGCTTAGATCAGAGCTCCTACGAGCAGTACTTC. The full variable domain, with the rest looked up from reference TRBV11-3 and TRBJ2-7, is EAGVVQSPRYKIIEKKQPVAFWCNPISGHNTLYWYLQNLGQGPELLIRYENEEAVDDSQLPKDRFSAERLKGVDSTLKIQPAELGDSAVYLCASSLDQSSYEQYFGPGTRLTVT.

About this clone: This CDR3 is also generated by other DNA sequences in the sample. V usage is TRBV27 and J usage is TRBJ2-7; D assignment may be TRBD1 or TRBD2 (5 bases each). CDR3 length equals 14 residues. Deletions cut 6 bases from V and 2 bases from J, with 14 bases between. CDR1 and CDR2 from the germline V gene are MNHEY and SMNVEV (reference sequence). CDR3 in amino acids: CASSLLGAAYEQYF. In DNA, the CDR3 is TGTGCCAGCAGCCTCCTCGGGGCAGCCTACGAGCAGTACTTC.

The CDR3 is CASRGTDPPWNEQYF. CDR3 DNA sequence: TGTGCCAGCAGAGGGACGGACCCTCCTTGGAACGAGCAGTACTTC. This rearrangement joins TRBV2 to TRBJ2-7; D possibly matches TRBD1 or TRBD2 (5 bases each). V dropped 6 bases and J dropped 5 bases, with 20 bases sitting between them. In germline, CDR1 is SNHLY, CDR2 FYNNEI. The CDR3 loop spans 15 amino acids.

V is TRBV19 and J is TRBJ2-3, with 8 bases fitting TRBD2. The germline V gene encodes CDR1 LNHDA and CDR2 SQIVND (reference sequence). The CDR3 contains 19 residues. Germline trimming cut 5 bases from V and 4 bases from J; bases unmatched to any gene: 20. The CDR3 region has the DNA TGTGCCAGTAGTTTTTCGGCGGGAGGCCTCTCCTTAGGGTCAGATACGCAGTATTTT. This gives the protein CASSFSAGGLSLGSDTQYF.

Details on this clone: At one boundary the junction diverges from the germline segment, which might be a read error. CDR3 sequence reads: CASSWGGPFHF. The DNA for the CDR3 is TGTGCCAGCAGCTGGGGGGGGCCGTTCCATTTC. The rearrangement uses TRBV5-6 and TRBJ2-7, with D possibly being TRBD2 (7 bases). The germline CDR1 and CDR2 sequences are SGHDT and YYEEEE. The CDR3 totals 11 residues.

This sequence joins TRBV6-5 and TRBJ2-3; 10 bases are a match to TRBD2. This CDR3 has 15 residues. With V trimmed by 5 bases and J by 1 base, 3 bases remained unmatched. From germline, CDR1 is MNHEY and CDR2 SVGAGI. CDR3 loop: CASSTSGVGTDTQYF. As DNA, the CDR3 is TGTGCCAGCAGTACTAGCGGGGTGGGCACAGATACGCAGTATTTT.

This rearrangement joins TRBV1 to TRBJ2-5; the table calls TRBD2, which could not be checked here. TRBJ2-7 matches the DNA end more closely, so the J call is doubtful. TRBV1 constitutes a pseudogene. The CDR3 spans 16 residues. Here the CDR3 reads CTRWIRKEGLSYEQYF. The CDR3 nucleotides are TGCACCCGATGGATCCGAAAAGAGGGATTGTCCTACGAGCAGTACTTC.

The rearrangement links TRBV27 to TRBJ2-1; 7 bases match TRBD2. This CDR3 has 14 amino acids. Germline CDR1 MNHEY, CDR2 SMNVEV (reference sequence). V lost 2 bases to trimming and J lost 6 bases; unmatched junction nucleotides: 4. The CDR3: CASSLPGLINEQFF. The CDR3 nucleotides are TGTGCCAGCAGTTTACCGGGACTAATCAATGAGCAGTTCTTC.

V usage is TRBV27 and J usage is TRBJ2-7; 8 bases fit TRBD1. Germline V gene sequence: CDR1 MNHEY, CDR2 SMNVEV (reference sequence). V trimming: 5 bases; J trimming: 2 bases; junction bases outside the gene matches: 11. CDR3 length: 16 residues. CDR3 sequence: CASSPSSGQATYEQYF. In DNA form, the CDR3 reads TGTGCCAGCAGTCCGTCCTCGGGACAGGCTACCTACGAGCAGTACTTC.

This clone showed up just once. The V and J genes are TRBV9 and TRBJ2-7, with D possibly being TRBD1 (6 bases). The ends were cut back, 4 bases at V and 6 bases at J, with 14 bases in the middle. Germline CDR1 reads SGDLS; CDR2 reads YYNGEE. The CDR3 spans 13 residues. CDR3 region: CASSPEGQLEQYF. Written as DNA, the CDR3 is TGTGCCAGCAGCCCCGAGGGACAACTCGAGCAGTACTTC.

Note on this clone: Other nucleotide sequences in the sample specify the same CDR3. The chain uses TRBV28 and TRBJ1-4; D is undetermined. This CDR3 is 13 amino acids long. Germline loops: CDR1 MDHEN, CDR2 SYDVKM. The V and J ends lost 5 bases and 4 bases respectively, with 8 bases between them. The CDR3 loop reads CASSPQFNEKLFF. The CDR3 DNA follows: TGTGCCAGCAGTCCACAGTTTAATGAAAAACTGTTTTTT.

The chain joins TRBV28 to TRBJ2-7, with 7 bases fitting TRBD1. With V trimmed by 6 bases and J by 3 bases, 11 bases remained unmatched. Germline values: CDR1 MDHEN, CDR2 SYDVKM. CDR3 size: 15 residues. CDR3 sequence (DNA): TGTGCCAGCAGCCCCCCCGGGACAGCAAGCTACGAGCAGTACTTC. Encoded protein: CASSPPGTASYEQYF.

This clone has just one count. The rearrangement joins TRBV6-1 to TRBJ2-7, with TRBD2 as a possible D gene (6 bases). There are 14 residues in the CDR3. Trimming took 4 bases from V and 4 from J, leaving 14 bases between them. The germline CDR1 and CDR2 sequences are MNHNS and SASEGT. Written as DNA, the CDR3 is TGTGCCAGCAGTGCCCGGGACTGGGGATACGAGCAGTACTTC. Amino acids: CASSARDWGYEQYF.

The chain has TRBV25-1 and TRBJ2-7; D unclear. The length of the CDR3 is 16 residues. V lost 4 bases, J lost 0 bases, and 16 bases lay in between. Germline V lookup: CDR1 MGHDK, CDR2 SYGVNS. The CDR3 here is CASSAGTARLSYEQYF. CDR3 sequence (DNA): TGTGCCAGCAGTGCCGGTACAGCGCGACTCTCCTACGAGCAGTACTTC.

The gene calls are TRBV29-1 and TRBJ2-7; D gene uncertain. The CDR3 loop spans 13 amino acids. V lost 1 base, J lost 3 bases, and 10 bases lay in between. Looked up from germline, CDR1 is SQVTM and CDR2 is ANQGSEA. The CDR3 here is CSVEGASFYEQYF. CDR3 coding DNA: TGCAGCGTTGAAGGGGCCAGCTTCTACGAGCAGTACTTC.